The next 27 T cell receptor beta chains were all read from a single sample in a study of shared clonotypes between healthy human individuals. Here immunoSEQ multiplex PCR was the method, and the copy in TCRdb shows in-frame clones only, minus some. The profile shows some 1,900,000 clones, about 95% of them singletons. Naive CD8 cells comprised CD45RO-negative, CCR7-positively selected cells, excluding terminally differentiated effector memory CD45RA+ cells. Sequencing was performed on naive CD8+ T cells sorted from blood. These receptors all come from a man aged 18 to 30 in good health.

V usage is TRBV7-9 and J usage is TRBJ2-2; 9 bases align to TRBD1. The CDR3 spans 17 residues. From germline, CDR1 is SEHNR and CDR2 FQNEAQ (reference sequence). J gave up 6 bases and V 3 bases, and 11 bases lay outside the gene matches. CDR3 region: CASSLGLGQGSAGELFF. In DNA form, the CDR3 reads TGTGCCAGCAGCTTGGGCCTGGGACAGGGATCGGCCGGGGAGCTGTTTTTT.

Points on this clone: Other DNA sequences within the sample encode an identical CDR3. V gene TRBV20-1 combines with J gene TRBJ2-2; D gene ambiguous. Trimming left V 4 bases short and J 3 bases short, with 3 bases between. Germline CDR1 is DFQATT and CDR2 is SNEGSKA (reference sequence). CDR3 length: 11 amino acids. CDR3 in DNA: TGCAGTGCTATTGACACCGGGGAGCTGTTTTTT. It yields the protein CSAIDTGELFF.

V gene TRBV27 combines with J gene TRBJ2-2, with TRBD2 matching 13 bases. This CDR3 has 16 residues. CDR1 and CDR2 from the germline V gene are MNHEY and SMNVEV (reference sequence). J was trimmed by 7 bases and V by 6 bases; bases with no gene match: 8. The CDR3 bases are TGTGCCAGCAGCCTAGGGACTAGCGGGGTGGTCGGGGAGCTGTTTTTT. Its translation is CASSLGTSGVVGELFF.

In the case of this clone: The sample holds other DNA sequences that translate to the same CDR3. This sequence joins TRBV27 and TRBJ2-7, with 12 bases identical to TRBD2. The V gene end was trimmed by 5 bases and the J gene end by 0 bases; junction bases not matched to a gene: 5. Germline V gives CDR1 MNHEY, CDR2 SMNVEV (reference sequence). The CDR3 runs to 16 residues. CDR3 protein: CASSPSSGRVSYEQYF. For the CDR3, the DNA is TGTGCCAGCAGTCCATCTAGCGGGAGGGTCTCCTACGAGCAGTACTTC.

The chain recombines TRBV5-6 with TRBJ1-1, with TRBD1 matching over 7 bases. The CDR3 totals 16 residues. The V gene end was trimmed by 0 bases and the J gene end by 8 bases; junction bases not matched to a gene: 13. CDR1 SGHDT and CDR2 YYEEEE come from the germline V gene. CDR3 loop: CASSLEEESGGEEAFF. The DNA for the CDR3 is TGTGCCAGCAGCTTGGAGGAGGAGTCAGGGGGTGAAGAAGCTTTCTTT. Full variable domain (missing parts from reference TRBV5-6 and TRBJ1-1): DAGVTQSPTHLIKTRGQQVTLRCSPKSGHDTVSWYQQALGQGPQFIFQYYEEEERQRGNFPDRFSGHQFPNYSSELNVNALLLGDSALYLCASSLEEESGGEEAFFGQGTRLTVV.

Turning to this clone: This sample includes further DNA sequences coding for the same CDR3. This chain joins TRBV6-5 and TRBJ2-2; maybe TRBD2 (6 bases). Trimming pared 2 bases from V and 1 base from J, leaving 8 bases between. The CDR3 runs 15 residues. Germline V gene data show CDR1 as MNHEY and CDR2 as SVGAGI. The CDR3 sequence is CASSYGGVNTGELFF. CDR3 coding DNA: TGTGCCAGCAGTTACGGAGGGGTGAACACCGGGGAGCTGTTTTTT.

This rearrangement joins TRBV30 to TRBJ2-7; TRBD2 matches 7 bases. This CDR3 has 12 residues. The J segment lost 5 bases and the V segment lost 4 bases, leaving 5 bases of the junction unmatched. The germline V gene has CDR1 GTSNPN and CDR2 SVGIG (reference sequence). The CDR3: CAWKGGSHEQYF. The CDR3 nucleotides are TGTGCCTGGAAGGGCGGGAGCCACGAGCAGTACTTC.

This chain links TRBV7-2 with TRBJ1-1; D unclear. The CDR3 spans 12 residues. CDR1 is SGHTA and CDR2 is FQGNSA in the germline V gene. Trimming cost V 8 bases and J 0 bases, with 7 bases left between them. The CDR3 DNA is TGTGCCAGCCTCCTCGTGAACACTGAAGCTTTCTTT. This encodes CASLLVNTEAFF.

V is TRBV5-1 and J is TRBJ1-1, with a weak D call TRBD1 (6 bases). Trimming cost V 5 bases and J 2 bases, with 16 bases left between them. The CDR3 covers 15 residues. CDR1 SGHRS and CDR2 YFSETQ come from the germline V gene. The CDR3 here is CASRDSTTLNTEAFF. In DNA form, the CDR3 reads TGCGCCAGCAGGGACAGCACGACCCTTAACACTGAAGCTTTCTTT.

V and J are TRBV9 and TRBJ2-2; D not certain. Germline V lookup: CDR1 SGDLS, CDR2 YYNGEE. The ends were cut back, 6 bases at V and 4 bases at J, with 13 bases in the middle. The length of the CDR3 is 14 residues. This CDR3 reads CASTSPDSTGELFF. For the CDR3, the DNA is TGTGCCAGCACCTCACCGGATAGCACCGGGGAGCTGTTTTTT.

A remark on this clone: The same CDR3 can be traced to other DNA sequences in this sample. The chain uses TRBV6-5 and TRBJ2-5; no clear D gene. The germline V gene encodes CDR1 MNHEY and CDR2 SVGAGI. This CDR3 has 12 amino acids. V was pared by 6 bases and J by 5 bases, with 10 bases between. As DNA, the CDR3 is TGTGCCAGCAGCTCACTTGGGGAGACCCAGTACTTC. Translating gives CASSSLGETQYF.

V usage is TRBV13 and J usage is TRBJ1-5; 7 bases are a match to TRBD1. This CDR3 contains 15 residues. Trimming took 4 bases from V and 0 from J; bases not matched to a gene: 3. Germline lookup yields CDR1 PRHDT and CDR2 FYEKMQ (reference sequence). CDR3 region: CASSSRGDSNQPQHF. CDR3 DNA: TGTGCCAGCAGCTCCAGGGGGGATAGCAATCAGCCCCAGCATTTT.

The chain uses TRBV2 and TRBJ2-7; D possibly corresponds to TRBD1 (6 bases). V lost 5 bases and J 0 bases, leaving 8 bases between the germline ends. CDR3 length: 13 residues. Per germline, CDR1 SNHLY and CDR2 FYNNEI. The CDR3 reads CASSSGDSYEQYF. The CDR3 DNA reads TGTGCCAGCAGTTCAGGGGACTCCTACGAGCAGTACTTC.

The chain joins TRBV11-3 to TRBJ1-6; D call uncertain. CDR3 size: 13 residues. V was trimmed by 3 bases and J by 7 bases, leaving 7 bases between them. Germline loops: CDR1 SGHNT, CDR2 YENEEA. CDR3 region: CASSLNDNSPLHF. Here the CDR3 DNA reads TGTGCCAGCAGCTTGAATGACAATTCACCCCTCCACTTT.

The J gene is TRBJ2-7, the V gene TRBV27, with 8 positions matching TRBD1. The V gene end was trimmed by 6 bases and the J gene end by 4 bases; junction bases not matched to a gene: 14. This CDR3 has 16 amino acids. Per germline, CDR1 MNHEY and CDR2 SMNVEV (reference sequence). As DNA, the CDR3 is TGTGCCAGCAGCCCAGGACTCGGACAGGGCGAGTACGAGCAGTACTTC. Residues: CASSPGLGQGEYEQYF.

The rearrangement uses TRBV27 and TRBJ1-1; D gene unclear. Germline assignment: CDR1 MNHEY and CDR2 SMNVEV (reference sequence). Trimming left V 2 bases short and J 5 bases short, with 15 bases between. The length of the CDR3 is 15 residues. CDR3 coding DNA: TGTGCCAGCAGTTTAACCGCGGGTTTAGGGACTGAAGCTTTCTTT. Its protein is CASSLTAGLGTEAFF.

The rearrangement uses TRBV6-1 and TRBJ2-7; D ambiguous. The V and J ends lost 9 bases and 2 bases respectively, with 14 bases between them. Germline V gives CDR1 MNHNS, CDR2 SASEGT. This CDR3 spans 13 amino acids. The CDR3 DNA is TGTGCCAGTCGGATAGACATGACCTACGAGCAGTACTTC. This gives the protein CASRIDMTYEQYF.

The rearrangement links TRBV4-1 to TRBJ2-7, with D possibly matching TRBD1 (5 bases). The V gene's germline CDR1 is MGHRA and CDR2 YSYEKL. The CDR3 spans 12 residues. V was clipped by 4 bases and J by 3 bases, with 7 bases between them. The chain's CDR3 is CASSPDNYEQYF. In DNA form, the CDR3 reads TGCGCCAGCAGCCCGGACAACTACGAGCAGTACTTC.

The chain is built from TRBV27 and TRBJ2-7; D possibly matches TRBD1 or TRBD2 (5 bases each). There are 14 residues in the CDR3. Germline-derived CDR1 and CDR2 are MNHEY and SMNVEV (reference sequence). The V gene lost 3 bases and the J gene lost 9 bases, with 18 bases spanning the gap. For the CDR3, the DNA is TGTGCCAGCAGTTTCTTAGGGACGAATTTTGTGCAGTACTTC. It translates to CASSFLGTNFVQYF.

Worth noting for this clone: The sample holds other DNA sequences that translate to the same CDR3. The genes are TRBV5-6 and TRBJ2-7, with 13 bases identical to TRBD2. Trimming at V came to 3 bases and at J to 5 bases, leaving 2 bases not matched to a gene. The CDR3 length is 14 residues. CDR1 is SGHDT and CDR2 is YYEEEE in the germline V gene. The CDR3 coding sequence is TGTGCCAGCAGCTCTGGACTAGCGGGAGACGAGCAGTACTTC. It translates to CASSSGLAGDEQYF.

The gene calls are TRBV7-9 and TRBJ1-1, with D possibly matching TRBD1 (5 bases). The CDR3 contains 12 residues. Germline CDR1 is SEHNR and CDR2 is FQNEAQ (reference sequence). V was shortened by 5 bases and J by 11 bases, with 15 bases between the two germline ends. This CDR3 reads CASSPGQGRAFF. The DNA for the CDR3 is TGTGCCAGCAGCCCAGGTCAGGGCCGGGCTTTCTTT.

J is TRBJ2-3 and V is TRBV6-4; a weak D match, TRBD1 (5 bases). The V and J ends lost 0 bases and 2 bases respectively, with 12 bases between them. The CDR3 has 16 amino acids. Germline CDR1 reads MRHNA; CDR2 reads SNTAGT. DNA of the CDR3: TGTGCCAGCAGTGACTCAACAGGAGATCTCACAGATACGCAGTATTTT. This sequence encodes CASSDSTGDLTDTQYF.

The CDR3 nucleotides read TGTGCCAGCTCCAGCGTGCGGTCCCCCTACGAGCAGTACTTC. It specifies CASSSVRSPYEQYF. The genes are TRBV27 and TRBJ2-7; D gene uncertain. Deletions cut 8 bases from V and 2 bases from J, with 16 bases between. The germline CDR1 and CDR2 sequences are MNHEY and SMNVEV (reference sequence). This CDR3 region has 14 residues.

CDR3 DNA sequence: TGTGCCAGCTCACCAACCAAAGGCTCCGAGCCCACAGATACGCAGTATTTT. It encodes CASSPTKGSEPTDTQYF. This chain joins TRBV18 and TRBJ2-3, with no clear D. Trimming took off 2 bases at V and 2 bases at J, with 17 bases between the two ends. The germline V gene encodes CDR1 KGHSH and CDR2 LQKENI. CDR3 length: 17 residues.

The genes are TRBV2 and TRBJ1-3, with TRBD1 matching over 8 bases. The V gene's germline CDR1 is SNHLY and CDR2 FYNNEI. The CDR3 runs 14 residues. V was clipped by 9 bases and J by 7 bases; unmatched bases: 11. The DNA for the CDR3 is TGTGCCAGATCCGTCGACAGGGGCCTGAACACCATATATTTT. Translation gives CARSVDRGLNTIYF.

The chain has TRBV5-4 and TRBJ2-1; D might be TRBD1 or TRBD2, each matching 5 bases. The ends were cut back, 2 bases at V and 0 bases at J, with 9 bases in the middle. The CDR3 runs 15 residues. The germline gives CDR1 SGHNT, CDR2 YYREEE (reference sequence). DNA for the CDR3: TGTGCCAGCAGCTTTCGGGGCAGCTCCTACAATGAGCAGTTCTTC. Translating it yields CASSFRGSSYNEQFF.

The chain links TRBV28 to TRBJ2-5, with TRBD1 matching over 7 bases. With V trimmed by 7 bases and J by 2 bases, 10 bases remained unmatched. Germline V gene lookup returns CDR1 MDHEN and CDR2 SYDVKM. This CDR3 region has 15 residues. The CDR3 sequence: CASTSGVDRQETQYF. The CDR3, as DNA: TGTGCCAGCACCTCCGGGGTGGACAGGCAAGAGACCCAGTACTTC.